This T cell receptor (beta chain) was recovered during a study of monozygotic twins with inflammatory bowel disease. Using the 5' RACE reads, TCRdb records one entry per CDR3 protein without DNA. Its table records 200,000 to 250,000 distinct CDR3 sequences. This CDR3 comprises 16 residues. Germline V lookup: CDR1 SGHRS, CDR2 YFSETQ. The chain links TRBV5-1 to TRBJ2-2; TCRdb returns TRBD2, unconfirmable since there is no DNA. The receptor's source is a human donor with ulcerative colitis or Crohn's disease, or a healthy co-twin of an affected twin (not recorded which). The sequencing input was blood. The CDR3 here is CAKTQRTGPHTGELFF.